The entry that follows covers one T cell receptor (beta chain) sequence. CDR3 length equals 16 residues. Germline CDR1 is SGHDT and CDR2 is YYEEEE. The V and J ends lost 1 base and 3 bases respectively, with 17 bases between them. The data were obtained in a study of blood T cell repertoires in COVID-19. Profiled with immunoSEQ multiplex PCR; TCRdb holds only in-frame clones, not every one. This repertoire shows under 110,000 clones, 70% to 90% found once; its top ten account for roughly 10%. The V gene is TRBV5-6, the J gene TRBJ2-7; possible D gene TRBD1, 5 bases. This clonotype originated in a woman in her twenties or thirties with acute or convalescent COVID-19. Material for sequencing was peripheral blood. The CDR3 spells CASSLPHRSTDYEQYF. The CDR3 DNA reads as TGTGCCAGCAGCTTGCCACATAGATCGACAGACTACGAGCAGTACTTC.